What follows is one TCR beta chain and its context. Generated by immunoSEQ multiplex PCR, the TCRdb table keeps only in-frame clones and is missing some. This sample yields 84,000 or so clones, of which nearly 90% are seen a single time; about 1.6% belongs to the top ten. This specimen comes from a study of T cell responses to AZD1222 COVID-19 vaccine. The material sequenced was peripheral blood, taken on day 0 of AZD1222 vaccination. The source is an adult in good health.

CDR3: CAISGDTRGEQYF. The CDR3 DNA follows: TGTGCCATCAGTGGGGACACCCGGGGCGAGCAGTACTTC. V and J are TRBV10-3 and TRBJ2-7; possibly TRBD1 for D (6 bases). The ends were cut back, 4 bases at V and 6 bases at J, with 13 bases in the middle. The CDR3 has 13 amino acids. Germline CDR1 reads ENHRY; CDR2 reads SYGVKD.